These 10 T cell receptor beta chains were all obtained from the same sample, sequenced in a study of radiotherapy plus CTLA-4 blockade in lung cancer. Data came from immunoSEQ multiplex PCR; TCRdb stores just in-frame clones and leaves some out. This table has around 110,000 clones, over 65% appearing once. The material sequenced was peripheral blood, taken from a patient treated with radiotherapy plus ipilimumab. Every receptor here comes from a human donor with non-small cell lung cancer that progressed on radiotherapy plus ipilimumab. Some clones in this sample may be carry-over from other donors' samples.

This clone occurred once. The rearrangement uses TRBV2 and TRBJ1-5; the D is unclear. The CDR3 length is 16 residues. Germline V gives CDR1 SNHLY, CDR2 FYNNEI. With 2 bases removed from V and 0 bases from J, the gap between germline ends came to 11 bases. CDR3 sequence (DNA): TGTGCCAGCAGTGAATCTATGTGGAGTAGCAATCAGCCCCAGCATTTT. Translated, it gives CASSESMWSSNQPQHF.

J is TRBJ2-2 and V is TRBV14, with TRBD2 as a possible D gene (6 bases). The CDR3 covers 14 residues. V was trimmed by 6 bases and J by 4 bases, leaving 12 bases between them. CDR1 is SGHDN and CDR2 is FVKESK in the germline V gene. CDR3 residues: CASSTGLFTGELFF. In nucleotides, the CDR3 is TGTGCCAGCAGTACGGGACTCTTCACCGGGGAGCTGTTTTTT.

DNA of the CDR3: TGTGCCAGCAGCTTAACGGTAACGGGACAGGGCAGCACAGATACGCAGTATTTT. This sequence encodes CASSLTVTGQGSTDTQYF. The chain joins TRBV7-3 to TRBJ2-3, with 9 bases matching TRBD1. CDR1 is SGHTA, CDR2 FQGTGA, per germline. The CDR3 is 18 residues long. The V segment lost 0 bases and the J segment 0 bases; nucleotides outside the gene matches: 7.

The chain carries TRBV4-2 and TRBJ2-3, with 7 positions matching TRBD1. The length of the CDR3 is 18 residues. V gave up 1 base and J gave up 2 bases; unmatched junction bases: 12. Germline-derived CDR1 and CDR2 are LGHNA and YNFKEQ. CDR3 DNA: TGTGCCAGCAGCCAAGCTAGACTTAGGGACAGATACACAGATACGCAGTATTTT. This encodes CASSQARLRDRYTDTQYF.

The J gene is TRBJ2-5, the V gene TRBV7-2; TRBD2 might be the D (6 bases). TRBJ2-7 explains the end of the DNA better; the J call may be wrong. From germline, CDR1 is SGHTA and CDR2 FQGNSA. This CDR3 region has 14 residues. CDR3 sequence: CASSLPRGFYEQYF. In DNA form, the CDR3 reads TGTGCCAGCAGCTTACCGCGGGGCTTCTACGAGCAGTACTTC.

With regard to this clone: A junction end diverges from the germline sequence, so it may reflect a read error. The chain employs TRBV20-1 and TRBJ2-7; a weak D match, TRBD1 (6 bases). In germline, CDR1 is DFQATT, CDR2 SNEGSKA (reference sequence). CDR3 length equals 11 residues. The CDR3 loop is CSARAGRGRSF. The CDR3 coding sequence is TGCAGTGCTAGAGCGGGCAGGGGACGATCATTC.

The chain joins TRBV29-1 to TRBJ1-1, with 8 bases that match TRBD1. The germline gives CDR1 SQVTM, CDR2 ANQGSEA. CDR3 length equals 13 residues. The V segment lost 6 bases and the J segment 1 base; nucleotides outside the gene matches: 4. In DNA form, the CDR3 reads TGCAGCGTGCCCGGGACAGGGAACACTGAAGCTTTCTTT. Protein: CSVPGTGNTEAFF. The variable domain in full, with the rest retrieved from reference TRBV29-1 and TRBJ1-1, is SAVISQKPSRDICQRGTSLTIQCQVDSQVTMMFWYRQQPGQSLTLIATANQGSEATYESGFVIDKFPISRPNLTFSTLTVSNMSPEDSSIYLCSVPGTGNTEAFFGQGTRLTVV.

The J gene is TRBJ2-2, the V gene TRBV5-5; 8 bases are a match to TRBD1. V dropped 0 bases and J dropped 1; count of bases not matched to a gene: 5. Germline V CDR1 and CDR2: SGHKS, YYEKEE (reference sequence). The CDR3 totals 17 residues. The CDR3 here is CASSLGRTGMNTGELFF. The CDR3 DNA follows: TGTGCCAGCAGCTTGGGACGGACAGGGATGAACACCGGGGAGCTGTTTTTT.

Only one count was recorded for this clone. V gene TRBV4-1 combines with J gene TRBJ2-7; D perhaps matches TRBD1 (5 bases). The ends were cut back, 4 bases at V and 6 bases at J, with 16 bases in the middle. Germline V gene data show CDR1 as MGHRA and CDR2 as YSYEKL. The CDR3 contains 14 residues. CDR3 loop: CASSPRQPVTEQYF. The CDR3 bases are TGCGCCAGCAGCCCCCGACAGCCCGTGACCGAGCAGTACTTC.

The gene calls are TRBV27 and TRBJ1-4; a possible D gene is TRBD1 (5 bases). From germline, CDR1 is MNHEY and CDR2 SMNVEV (reference sequence). The CDR3 sequence is 14 residues long. Trimming took 3 bases from V and 7 from J, leaving 12 bases between them. CDR3 in DNA: TGTGCCAGCAGTTTGGGGGTGGAGGCTGAAAAACTGTTTTTT. The encoded protein is CASSLGVEAEKLFF.